Listed below are T cell receptor beta chains from one sample, sequenced in a study of identical twins. TCRdb re-analysed the 5' RACE reads in MiXCR, keeping a single row per CDR3 protein. The table has under 800,000 distinct CDR3 sequences, around 20% seen once. These data were also reused for a study on T cells expressing NK-cell markers.

Sequencing was done on a sample of PBMCs. The origin of the receptors is a woman aged 18 to 35 in good health. CDR3s include the opening cysteine and the closing phenylalanine or tryptophan. A D gene is named only where the DNA matches it firmly. Expanded clones get a size class; other rows say once, few or many, or leave the size out.

v_gene,j_gene,abundance,d_gene,CDR3aa,CDR3nt
TRBV12-3/TRBV12-4,TRBJ1-2,few,TRBD1,CASSLRTGSNGYTF,TGTGCCAGCAGTCTCAGGACAGGGTCCAATGGCTACACCTTC
TRBV5-5,TRBJ2-3,many,-,CASSLSGLNTDTQYF,TGTGCCAGCAGCTTATCAGGGCTTAACACAGATACGCAGTATTTT
TRBV3-1,TRBJ2-7,few,TRBD1,CASSPCGQGAFCEQYF,TGTGCCAGCAGCCCCTGCGGCCAGGGGGCATTCTGCGAGCAGTACTTC
TRBV20-1,TRBJ1-5,many,TRBD1,CSASQGQAIDQPQHF,TGCAGTGCCTCCCAGGGACAGGCGATCGATCAGCCCCAGCATTTT
TRBV2,TRBJ1-1,few,-,CASNEGHANTEAFF,TGTGCCAGCAACGAGGGACACGCCAACACTGAAGCTTTCTTT
TRBV5-5,TRBJ2-5,-,-,CASSLAPGGRSQETQYF,TGTGCCAGCAGCTTGGCCCCTGGGGGTCGCAGCCAAGAGACCCAGTACTTC
TRBV7-2,TRBJ1-1,-,-,CASSPSLGDTEAFF,TGTGCCAGCAGCCCAAGTTTGGGGGATACTGAAGCTTTCTTT
TRBV3-1,TRBJ2-7,-,-,CASSQDAGMFKYF,TGTGCCAGCAGCCAAGATGCAGGGATGTTCAAGTACTTC
TRBV30,TRBJ2-1,-,-,CAWSVRASTSYNEQFF,TGTGCCTGGAGTGTACGGGCCTCAACCTCCTACAATGAGCAGTTCTTC
TRBV5-1,TRBJ2-1,few,-,CASSLGTGNLRTNEQFF,TGCGCCAGCAGCTTGGGGACCGGGAACCTTAGGACAAATGAGCAGTTCTTC
TRBV10-3,TRBJ2-3,-,-,CAISDRRGTDTQYF,TGTGCCATCAGTGATAGACGTGGCACAGATACGCAGTATTTT
TRBV12-3/TRBV12-4,TRBJ2-2,-,TRBD2,CASSSRLAGTGELFF,TGTGCCAGCAGCTCCAGACTAGCGGGGACCGGGGAGCTGTTTTTT
TRBV7-3,TRBJ2-2,-,-,CASSLLATGELFF,TGTGCCAGCAGCTTGCTCGCCACCGGGGAGCTGTTTTTT
TRBV12-3/TRBV12-4,TRBJ2-3,-,-,CASRTTNTQYF,TGTGCCAGCAGAACCACAAATACGCAGTATTTT
TRBV18,TRBJ2-7,many,TRBD2,CASSRTSGGLVDF,TGTGCCAGCTCGCGTACTAGCGGGGGCCTCGTCGACTTC
TRBV20-1,TRBJ1-6,-,-,CSARALHNSPLHF,TGCAGTGCTAGAGCTCTACATAATTCACCCCTCCACTTT
TRBV12-3/TRBV12-4,TRBJ2-1,few,TRBD2,CASINSGAGGNEQFF,TGTGCCAGCATTAACAGCGGGGCCGGCGGCAATGAGCAGTTCTTC
TRBV25-1,TRBJ2-3,few,-,CASRGVRRLFSDTQYF,TGTGCCAGCCGCGGTGTTAGGAGACTATTTTCGGATACGCAGTATTTT
TRBV12-3/TRBV12-4,TRBJ2-5,-,TRBD2,CASRPTSGRDQETQYF,TGTGCCAGCAGACCCACTAGCGGGAGGGACCAAGAGACCCAGTACTTC
TRBV7-8,TRBJ2-1,many,TRBD2,CASSLRQRGMSSYNEQFF,TGTGCCAGCAGCTTAAGGCAGCGGGGGATGAGCTCCTACAATGAGCAGTTCTTC
TRBV5-1,TRBJ2-3,-,-,CASSSVVGDTQYF,TGCGCCAGCAGCTCCGTGGTAGGGGATACGCAGTATTTT